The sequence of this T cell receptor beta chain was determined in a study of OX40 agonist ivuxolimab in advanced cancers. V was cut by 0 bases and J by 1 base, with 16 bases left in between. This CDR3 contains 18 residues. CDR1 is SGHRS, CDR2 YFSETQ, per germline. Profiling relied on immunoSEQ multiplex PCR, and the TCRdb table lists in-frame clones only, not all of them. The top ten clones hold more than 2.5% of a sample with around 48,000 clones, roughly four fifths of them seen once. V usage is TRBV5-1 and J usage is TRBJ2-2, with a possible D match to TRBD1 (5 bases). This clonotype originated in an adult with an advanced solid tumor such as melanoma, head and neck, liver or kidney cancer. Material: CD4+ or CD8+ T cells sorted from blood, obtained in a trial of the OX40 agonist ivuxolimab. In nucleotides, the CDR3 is TGCGCCAGCAGCTTGGAAGGGGCGCAGGCCCAGAACACCGGGGAGCTGTTTTTT. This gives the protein CASSLEGAQAQNTGELFF.